This T cell receptor beta chain was captured by sequencing in a study of blood T cell repertoires in COVID-19. The wider study: PBMCs, B-cell-depleted T cells, or T cells were the source of the cDNA or gDNA that made up the material.

The assay was immunoSEQ multiplex PCR, and TCRdb's table has in-frame clones only and misses some. The sample has a few hundred thousand clones; approximately 90% are singletons. V lost 3 bases and J lost 1; bases outside the gene matches: 3. The CDR3 contains 15 residues. Germline V lookup: CDR1 SEHNR, CDR2 FQNEAQ (reference sequence). Sequencing was carried out using PBMCs or T cells enriched from blood (not recorded which). The rearrangement links TRBV7-9 to TRBJ1-1, with 9 bases matching TRBD1. The receptor's source is a man younger than 45 who had recovered from COVID-19. This chain's CDR3 is CASSLVQGANTEAFF. For the CDR3, the DNA is TGTGCCAGCAGCTTGGTACAGGGGGCGAACACTGAAGCTTTCTTT.